Following are 20 T cell receptor beta chains from one sample sequenced in a study of blood T cell repertoires in COVID-19. The method was immunoSEQ multiplex PCR; TCRdb's version includes in-frame clones alone and lacks a portion of them. This sample has hundreds of thousands of clones, with 90% found just once. Sequenced: PBMCs or T cells enriched from blood (not recorded which). The receptors were gathered from a man in his sixties who had recovered from COVID-19.

The V call is TRBV3-1 (or the pseudogene TRBV3-2), the J call TRBJ1-1; 8 nucleotides match TRBD1. The CDR3 loop spans 14 amino acids. Unmatched junction bases numbered 6, after V lost 5 bases and J lost 4 bases. Per the germline V gene, CDR1 is LGHDT and CDR2 is YNNKEL (reference sequence). The CDR3 DNA reads as TGTGCCAGCAGCAAGGGACAGGCGAGCACTGAAGCTTTCTTT. Translating gives CASSKGQASTEAFF.

V is TRBV7-6 and J is TRBJ2-2; unclear D gene. Germline CDR1 is SGHVS and CDR2 is FNYEAQ. Deletions cut 1 base from V and 4 bases from J, with 10 bases between. The CDR3 length is 15 residues. CDR3 sequence: CASSLGPRGTGELFF. The DNA for the CDR3 is TGTGCCAGCAGCTTAGGGCCAAGAGGCACCGGGGAGCTGTTTTTT.

The V gene is TRBV6-5, the J gene TRBJ1-2, with unresolved D. The V gene lost 5 bases and the J gene lost 0 bases, with 13 bases spanning the gap. The CDR3 length is 15 residues. CDR1 MNHEY and CDR2 SVGAGI come from the germline V gene. CDR3 region: CASSLTRVANYGYTF. CDR3 DNA sequence: TGTGCCAGCAGTCTGACCCGGGTGGCTAACTATGGCTACACCTTC.

The rearrangement joins TRBV7-3 to TRBJ2-1; 8 nucleotides match TRBD2. The CDR3 has 15 amino acids. Per germline, CDR1 SGHTA and CDR2 FQGTGA. The V and J ends lost 6 bases and 0 bases, in that order; junction bases with no gene match: 4. CDR3: CASRASGSSYNEQFF. CDR3 bases: TGTGCCAGCAGGGCCAGCGGGAGCTCCTACAATGAGCAGTTCTTC.

The chain uses TRBV12-3 or TRBV12-4 and TRBJ1-5, with D hard to call. V was pared by 8 bases and J by 3 bases, with 8 bases between. CDR3 length: 12 residues. CDR3 DNA: TGTGCCAGCGGCGACAACAATCAGCCCCAGCATTTT. Residues: CASGDNNQPQHF.

V is TRBV29-1 and J is TRBJ2-7; D uncertain. Germline CDR1 and CDR2: SQVTM and ANQGSEA. Trimming left V 6 bases short and J 4 bases short, with 7 bases between. The CDR3 spans 10 residues. The CDR3, as DNA: TGCAGCGTAATCAGTTACGAGCAGTACTTC. Its translation is CSVISYEQYF.

This clone occurred once. This chain connects TRBV5-1 to TRBJ2-4; D is ambiguous. CDR3 length: 14 residues. Trimming pared 3 bases from V and 12 bases from J, leaving 19 bases between. CDR1 and CDR2 from the germline V gene are SGHRS and YFSETQ. CDR3 residues: CASSWLLRNEAQYF. Written as DNA, the CDR3 is TGCGCCAGCAGCTGGTTACTGAGAAACGAAGCTCAGTACTTC.

This rearrangement joins TRBV24-1 to TRBJ2-1, with D possibly being TRBD2 (6 bases). The CDR3 runs to 13 residues. The germline gives CDR1 KGHDR, CDR2 SFDVKD. With 7 bases removed from V and 5 bases from J, the gap between germline ends came to 11 bases. The CDR3 sequence: CATREGTHNEQFF. CDR3 nucleotides: TGTGCCACCAGGGAGGGTACTCACAATGAGCAGTTCTTC.

The chain recombines TRBV6-5 with TRBJ1-5; D not certain. Germline assignment: CDR1 MNHEY and CDR2 SVGAGI. V lost 5 bases and J 0 bases, leaving 5 bases between the germline ends. The CDR3 contains 13 residues. The chain's CDR3 is CASSTVSNQPQHF. CDR3 sequence (DNA): TGTGCCAGCAGTACAGTTAGCAATCAGCCCCAGCATTTT.

The rearrangement uses TRBV5-4 and TRBJ1-3; maybe TRBD1 (6 bases). Germline loops: CDR1 SGHNT, CDR2 YYREEE (reference sequence). The germline V and J ends were trimmed by 2 bases and 4 bases, with 13 bases remaining between them. CDR3 length: 15 amino acids. The CDR3 is CASSFGGGGGNTIYF. The CDR3 DNA reads as TGTGCCAGCAGCTTCGGAGGGGGAGGGGGAAACACCATATATTTT.

The rearrangement joins TRBV18 to TRBJ1-1, with 10 nucleotides matching TRBD1. J lost 7 bases, V lost 4 bases, and 3 bases had no gene match. CDR1 is KGHSH, CDR2 LQKENI, per germline. The CDR3 loop spans 13 amino acids. As DNA, the CDR3 is TGTGCCAGCTCACGGACAGGGGGTGTTGAAGCTTTCTTT. It yields the protein CASSRTGGVEAFF.

This chain connects TRBV5-8 to TRBJ1-5; 7 nucleotides match TRBD1. The length of the CDR3 is 15 residues. V lost 4 bases to trimming and J lost 6 bases; unmatched junction nucleotides: 10. CDR1 SGHTS and CDR2 YDEGEE come from the germline V gene. CDR3 sequence (DNA): TGTGCCAGCAGCCCTGGGACAGCGGGGGTTCAGCCCCAGCATTTT. Its protein is CASSPGTAGVQPQHF. Together with reference TRBV5-8 and TRBJ1-5, the CDR3 gives the full variable domain: EAGVTQSPTHLIKTRGQQATLRCSPISGHTSVYWYQQALGLGLQFLLWYDEGEERNRGNFPPRFSGRQFPNYSSELNVNALELEDSALYLCASSPGTAGVQPQHFGDGTRLSIL.

This chain links TRBV9 with TRBJ2-3; no clear D gene. Germline V gives CDR1 SGDLS, CDR2 YYNGEE. This CDR3 region has 15 residues. V lost 4 bases and J lost 2, with 14 bases in between. In DNA form, the CDR3 reads TGTGCCAGCAGCCCCCGCGTACTCAACACAGATACGCAGTATTTT. Its protein is CASSPRVLNTDTQYF.

The rearrangement joins TRBV9 to TRBJ1-2; D possibly corresponds to TRBD1 (6 bases). Trimming removed 0 bases at V and 8 bases at J, with 17 bases between. The CDR3 sequence is 15 residues long. The germline gives CDR1 SGDLS, CDR2 YYNGEE. The CDR3 is CASSVGGGAGTGYTF. The DNA for the CDR3 is TGTGCCAGCAGCGTAGGCGGGGGCGCCGGAACGGGCTACACCTTC.

V is TRBV7-3 and J is TRBJ2-6; 10 bases are a match to TRBD2. V lost 5 bases to trimming and J lost 1 base; unmatched junction nucleotides: 8. From germline, CDR1 is SGHTA and CDR2 FQGTGA. The CDR3 runs 18 residues. The CDR3: CASSIKLAGASGANVLTF. In DNA form, the CDR3 reads TGTGCCAGCAGCATAAAGCTAGCGGGAGCGTCTGGGGCCAACGTCCTGACTTTC.

The chain links TRBV4-1 to TRBJ2-1, with 11 bases fitting TRBD2. Looked up from germline, CDR1 is MGHRA and CDR2 is YSYEKL. Trimming at V came to 2 bases and at J to 5 bases, leaving 8 bases not matched to a gene. The CDR3 is 17 amino acids. The CDR3 protein is CASSQLGTSGKNNEQFF. CDR3 in DNA: TGCGCCAGCAGCCAACTCGGGACTAGCGGTAAAAACAATGAGCAGTTCTTC.

The chain couples TRBV5-1 to TRBJ2-2; 9 bases are shared with TRBD2. The junction had 7 bases not matched to a gene; V was cut back by 3 bases and J by 4 bases. Germline CDR1 and CDR2: SGHRS and YFSETQ. The CDR3 has 16 amino acids. This chain's CDR3 is CASSYLLAGSTGELFF. The CDR3 bases are TGCGCCAGCAGCTACCTCCTAGCGGGATCCACCGGGGAGCTGTTTTTT.

The chain is built from TRBV7-2 and TRBJ1-2, with 11 bases identical to TRBD1. The ends lost 6 bases at V and 6 bases at J; junction bases unmatched: 18. Germline CDR1 reads SGHTA; CDR2 reads FQGNSA. The CDR3 extends over 18 amino acids. The CDR3 nucleotides are TGTGCCAGCAGTATGACCGGGACAGGGGGGATGGTGAACCATGGCTACACCTTC. This encodes CASSMTGTGGMVNHGYTF.

V gene TRBV27 combines with J gene TRBJ2-7, with 8 bases that match TRBD2. This CDR3 contains 15 residues. Germline CDR1 MNHEY, CDR2 SMNVEV (reference sequence). J was trimmed by 2 bases and V by 6 bases; bases with no gene match: 9. CDR3: CASRSREALTYEQYF. The CDR3 DNA reads TGTGCCAGCAGATCGCGGGAGGCTCTCACCTACGAGCAGTACTTC.

The CDR3 here is CASSDWRGGSFDEQFF. In DNA form, the CDR3 reads TGTGCCAGCAGTGATTGGCGGGGGGGCTCCTTTGATGAGCAGTTCTTC. The rearrangement joins TRBV2 to TRBJ2-1; TRBD2 aligns across 9 bases. This CDR3 spans 16 amino acids. V lost 3 bases to trimming and J lost 8 bases; unmatched junction nucleotides: 11. CDR1 is SNHLY and CDR2 is FYNNEI in the germline V gene.